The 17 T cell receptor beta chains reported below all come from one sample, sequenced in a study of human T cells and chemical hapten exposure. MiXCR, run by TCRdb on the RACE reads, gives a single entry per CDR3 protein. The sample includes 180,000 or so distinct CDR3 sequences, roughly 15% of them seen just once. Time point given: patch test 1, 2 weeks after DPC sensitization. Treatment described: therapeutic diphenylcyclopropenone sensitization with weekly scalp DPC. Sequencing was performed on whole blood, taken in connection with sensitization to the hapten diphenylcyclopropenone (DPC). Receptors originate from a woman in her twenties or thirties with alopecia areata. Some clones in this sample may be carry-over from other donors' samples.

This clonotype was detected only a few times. CDR3 sequence reads: CSARSSTGSNSPLHF. The CDR3, as DNA: TGCAGTGCTAGATCCTCGACAGGGTCTAATTCACCCCTCCACTTT. The rearrangement links TRBV20-1 to TRBJ1-6, with 7 bases matching TRBD1. The CDR3 is 15 residues long. V lost 2 bases and J lost 6; bases outside the gene matches: 7. The V gene's germline CDR1 is DFQATT and CDR2 SNEGSKA (reference sequence).

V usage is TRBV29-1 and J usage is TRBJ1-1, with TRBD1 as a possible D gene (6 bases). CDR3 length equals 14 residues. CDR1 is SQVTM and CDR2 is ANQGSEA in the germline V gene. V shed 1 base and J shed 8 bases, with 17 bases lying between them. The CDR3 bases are TGCAGCGTTGAAGTCATCCTAGGGGGGGCGGAAGCTTTCTTT. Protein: CSVEVILGGAEAFF.

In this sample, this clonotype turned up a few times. In DNA, the CDR3 is TGTGCCATCAGTGCCGGAGGGGGCCGGTTCTTC. It is translated as CAISAGGGRFF. J is TRBJ2-1 and V is TRBV10-3, with a weak D call TRBD1 (7 bases). The CDR3 loop spans 11 amino acids. Germline lookup yields CDR1 ENHRY and CDR2 SYGVKD. The ends were cut back, 4 bases at V and 15 bases at J, with 13 bases in the middle.

CDR3 sequence: CASSLLPGGPRDNEQFF. As DNA, the CDR3 is TGTGCCAGCAGCTTACTGCCGGGGGGGCCCCGGGACAATGAGCAGTTCTTC. The chain uses TRBV7-6 and TRBJ2-1, with 8 bases aligning to TRBD2. After removal of 2 bases from V and 5 bases from J, the junction contained 11 bases not matched to a gene. Looked up from germline, CDR1 is SGHVS and CDR2 is FNYEAQ. The CDR3 spans 17 residues.

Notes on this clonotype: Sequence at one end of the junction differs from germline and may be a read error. Written as DNA, the CDR3 is TGTGTCAGCGCAGGGGCGGGTCAGCCCCAGCATTTT. Residues: CVSAGAGQPQHF. The V and J genes are TRBV28 and TRBJ1-5; maybe TRBD1 (6 bases). CDR3 length: 12 residues. The germline gives CDR1 MDHEN, CDR2 SYDVKM. The variable domain in full, with the rest retrieved from reference TRBV28 and TRBJ1-5, is DVKVTQSSRYLVKRTGEKVFLECVQDMDHENMFWYRQDPGLGLRLIYFSYDVKMKEKGDIPEGYSVSREKKERFSLILESASTNQTSMYLCVSAGAGQPQHFGDGTRLSIL.

CDR3 region: CASSFGVQPQHF. Written as DNA, the CDR3 is TGTGCCAGCAGTTTCGGGGTGCAGCCCCAGCATTTT. The V and J genes are TRBV28 and TRBJ1-5; no clear D. With 3 bases removed from V and 7 bases from J, the gap between germline ends came to 7 bases. Looked up from germline, CDR1 is MDHEN and CDR2 is SYDVKM. This CDR3 is 12 amino acids long.

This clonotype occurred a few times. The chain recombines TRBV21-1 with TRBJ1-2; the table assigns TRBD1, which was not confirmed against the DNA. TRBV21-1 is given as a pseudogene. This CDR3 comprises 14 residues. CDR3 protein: CASSIPGQIQGYTF. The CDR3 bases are TGTGCCAGCAGCATACCGGGACAGATTCAAGGCTACACCTTC.

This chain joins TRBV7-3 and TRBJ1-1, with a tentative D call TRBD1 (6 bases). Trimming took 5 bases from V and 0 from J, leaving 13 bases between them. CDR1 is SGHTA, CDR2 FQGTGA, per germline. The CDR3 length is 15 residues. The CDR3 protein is CASSPTGTLNTEAFF. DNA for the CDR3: TGTGCCAGCAGCCCAACCGGGACACTGAACACTGAAGCTTTCTTT.

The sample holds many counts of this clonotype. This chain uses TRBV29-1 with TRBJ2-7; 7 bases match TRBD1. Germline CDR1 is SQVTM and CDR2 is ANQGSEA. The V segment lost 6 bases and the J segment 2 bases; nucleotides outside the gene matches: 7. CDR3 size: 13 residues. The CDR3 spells CSVSRTGPYEQYF. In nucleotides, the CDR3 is TGCAGCGTCTCCCGGACAGGACCCTACGAGCAGTACTTC.

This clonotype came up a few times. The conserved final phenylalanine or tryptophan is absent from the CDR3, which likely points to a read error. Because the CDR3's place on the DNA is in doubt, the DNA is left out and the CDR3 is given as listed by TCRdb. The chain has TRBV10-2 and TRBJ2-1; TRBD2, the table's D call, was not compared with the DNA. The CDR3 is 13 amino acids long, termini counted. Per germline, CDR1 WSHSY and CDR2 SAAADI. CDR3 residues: CASSESTATPVPI.

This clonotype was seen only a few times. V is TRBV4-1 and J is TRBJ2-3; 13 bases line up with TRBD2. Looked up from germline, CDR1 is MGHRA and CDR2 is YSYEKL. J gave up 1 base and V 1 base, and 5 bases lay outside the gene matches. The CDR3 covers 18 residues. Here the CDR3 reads CASSQVAGLAGGTDTQYF. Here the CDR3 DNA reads TGCGCCAGCAGCCAAGTAGCCGGACTAGCGGGAGGCACAGATACGCAGTATTTT.

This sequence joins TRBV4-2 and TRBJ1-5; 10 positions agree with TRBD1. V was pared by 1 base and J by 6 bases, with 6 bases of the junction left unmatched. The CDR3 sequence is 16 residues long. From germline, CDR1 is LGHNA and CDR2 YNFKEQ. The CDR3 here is CASSQGGTGDLQPQHF. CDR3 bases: TGTGCCAGCAGCCAAGGGGGGACAGGGGATCTTCAGCCCCAGCATTTT.

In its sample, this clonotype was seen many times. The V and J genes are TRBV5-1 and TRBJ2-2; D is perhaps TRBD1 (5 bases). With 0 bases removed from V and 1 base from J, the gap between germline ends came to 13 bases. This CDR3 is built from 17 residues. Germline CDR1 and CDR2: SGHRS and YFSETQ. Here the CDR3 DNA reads TGCGCCAGCAGCTTGGGTAGCCAGGGCTGGAACACCGGGGAGCTGTTTTTT. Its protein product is CASSLGSQGWNTGELFF.

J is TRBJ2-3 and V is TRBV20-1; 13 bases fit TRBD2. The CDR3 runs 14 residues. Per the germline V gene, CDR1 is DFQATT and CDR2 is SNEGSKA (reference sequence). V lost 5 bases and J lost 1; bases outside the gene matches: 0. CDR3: CSAGLAGGTDTQYF. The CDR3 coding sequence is TGCAGTGCTGGACTAGCGGGAGGCACAGATACGCAGTATTTT.

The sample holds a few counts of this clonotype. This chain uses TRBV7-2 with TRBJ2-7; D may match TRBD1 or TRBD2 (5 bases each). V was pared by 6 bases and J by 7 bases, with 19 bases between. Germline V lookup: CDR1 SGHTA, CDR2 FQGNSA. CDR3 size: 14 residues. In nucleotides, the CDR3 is TGTGCCAGCAGGGTCCATGGAGGCCAGGGTGAGCAGTACTTC. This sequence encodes CASRVHGGQGEQYF. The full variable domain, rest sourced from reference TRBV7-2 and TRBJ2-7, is GAGVSQSPSNKVTEKGKDVELRCDPISGHTALYWYRQSLGQGLEFLIYFQGNSAPDKSGLPSDRFSAERTGGSVSTLTIQRTQQEDSAVYLCASRVHGGQGEQYFGPGTRLTVT.

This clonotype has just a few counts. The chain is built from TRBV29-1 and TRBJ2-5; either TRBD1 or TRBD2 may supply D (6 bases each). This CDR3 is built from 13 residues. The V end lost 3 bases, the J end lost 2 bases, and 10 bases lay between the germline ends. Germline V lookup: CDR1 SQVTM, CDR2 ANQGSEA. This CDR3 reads CSVERGVQETQYF. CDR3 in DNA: TGCAGCGTTGAGAGGGGGGTTCAAGAGACCCAGTACTTC.

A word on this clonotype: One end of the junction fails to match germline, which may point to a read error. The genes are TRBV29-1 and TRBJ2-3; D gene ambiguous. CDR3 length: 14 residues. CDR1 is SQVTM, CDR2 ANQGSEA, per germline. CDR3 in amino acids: CSDELRTSTDTQYF. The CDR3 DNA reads TGCAGCGATGAATTAAGGACCAGCACAGATACGCAGTATTTT.